The present T cell receptor (beta chain) was sequenced within a study of shared clonotypes between healthy human individuals. Study-wide results and caveats: Sharing across a few donors was seen in around 5% of naive CD4 clonotypes. The donor pool, a small one, limited the genetic and exposure-history diversity represented. Sequencing of the sorted subsets was shown by rarefaction to be incomplete despite large depth. Naive subsets tended to show greater estimated richness than memory subsets.

Germline CDR1 MNHEY, CDR2 SMNVEV (reference sequence). The ends lost 3 bases at V and 3 bases at J; junction bases unmatched: 4. The CDR3 is 15 amino acids. This clone has only one observation. Antigen specificity is unknown. Measured with immunoSEQ multiplex PCR; TCRdb has only the in-frame clones, and not every one. The data contain about 1.5 million clones, around 95% of them singletons. This clonotype was sampled from a young man in good health. V is TRBV27 and J is TRBJ1-5, with 8 bases matching TRBD1. The sequencing input was naive CD4+ T cells sorted from blood. The subset: CD45RA+ positively selected. The CDR3 nucleotides read TGTGCCAGCAGTTTGAGACAGGGGCCCAATCAGCCCCAGCATTTT. It codes for CASSLRQGPNQPQHF.